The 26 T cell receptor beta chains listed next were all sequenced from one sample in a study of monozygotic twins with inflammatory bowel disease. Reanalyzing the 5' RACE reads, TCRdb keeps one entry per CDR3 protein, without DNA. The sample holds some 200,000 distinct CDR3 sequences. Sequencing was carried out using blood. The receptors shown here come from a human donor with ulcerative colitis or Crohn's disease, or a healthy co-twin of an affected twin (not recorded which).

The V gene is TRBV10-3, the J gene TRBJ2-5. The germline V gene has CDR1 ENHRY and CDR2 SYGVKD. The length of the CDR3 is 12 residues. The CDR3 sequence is CAISESSKTRYF.

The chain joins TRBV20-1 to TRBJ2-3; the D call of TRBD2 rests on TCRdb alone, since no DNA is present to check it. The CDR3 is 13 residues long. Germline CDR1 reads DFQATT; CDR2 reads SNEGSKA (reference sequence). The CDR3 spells CSAELAGADTQYF.

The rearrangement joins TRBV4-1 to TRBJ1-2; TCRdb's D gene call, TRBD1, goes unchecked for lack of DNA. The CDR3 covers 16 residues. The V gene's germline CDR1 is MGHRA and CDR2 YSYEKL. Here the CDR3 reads CASSQDMGDSHYGYTF.

The CDR3 reads CASSLGKVQPQHF. The V and J genes are TRBV7-9 and TRBJ1-5. In germline, CDR1 is SEHNR, CDR2 FQNEAQ (reference sequence). The CDR3 is 13 residues long.

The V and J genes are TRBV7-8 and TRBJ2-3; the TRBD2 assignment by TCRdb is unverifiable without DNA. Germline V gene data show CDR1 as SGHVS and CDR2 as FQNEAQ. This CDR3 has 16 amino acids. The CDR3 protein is CASSLTSGKPTDTQYF.

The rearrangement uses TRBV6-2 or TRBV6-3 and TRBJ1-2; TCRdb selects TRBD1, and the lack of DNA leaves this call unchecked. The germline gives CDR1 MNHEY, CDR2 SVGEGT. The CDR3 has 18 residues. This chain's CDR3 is CASTYPRGPGTASYGYTF.

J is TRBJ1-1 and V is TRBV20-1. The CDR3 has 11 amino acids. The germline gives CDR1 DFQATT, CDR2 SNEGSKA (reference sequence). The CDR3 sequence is CSARVGTEAFF.

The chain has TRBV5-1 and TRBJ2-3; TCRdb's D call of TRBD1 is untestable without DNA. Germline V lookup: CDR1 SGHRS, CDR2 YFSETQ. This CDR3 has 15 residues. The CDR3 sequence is CASSLVPGSTDTQYF.

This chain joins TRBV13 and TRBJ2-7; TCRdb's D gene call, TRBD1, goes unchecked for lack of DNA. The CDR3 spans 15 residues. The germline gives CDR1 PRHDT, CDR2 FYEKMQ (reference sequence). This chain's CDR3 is CASSFGGGNIYEQYF.

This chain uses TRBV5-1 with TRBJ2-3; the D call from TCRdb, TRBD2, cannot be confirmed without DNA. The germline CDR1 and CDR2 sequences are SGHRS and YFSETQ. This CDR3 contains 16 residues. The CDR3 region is CASSPLAGAFTDTQYF.

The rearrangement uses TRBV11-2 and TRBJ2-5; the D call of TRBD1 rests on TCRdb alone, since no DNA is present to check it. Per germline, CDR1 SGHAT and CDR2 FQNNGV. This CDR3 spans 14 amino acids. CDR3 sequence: CASSGRGAWETQYF.

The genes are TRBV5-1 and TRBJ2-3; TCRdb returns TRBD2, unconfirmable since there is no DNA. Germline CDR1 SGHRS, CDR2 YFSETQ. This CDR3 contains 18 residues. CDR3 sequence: CASSQGLAGAGSTDTQYF.

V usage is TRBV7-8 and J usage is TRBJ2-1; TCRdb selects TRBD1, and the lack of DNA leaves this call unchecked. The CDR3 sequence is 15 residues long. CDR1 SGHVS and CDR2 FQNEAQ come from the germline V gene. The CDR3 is CASSLAMDPESEQFF.

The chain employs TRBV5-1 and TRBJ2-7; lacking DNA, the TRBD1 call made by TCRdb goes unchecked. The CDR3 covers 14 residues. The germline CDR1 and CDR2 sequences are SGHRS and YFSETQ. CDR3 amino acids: CASRVGQATYEQYF.

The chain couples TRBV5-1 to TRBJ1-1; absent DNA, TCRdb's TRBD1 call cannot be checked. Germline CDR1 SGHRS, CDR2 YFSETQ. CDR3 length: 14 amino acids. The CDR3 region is CASSLQGLYTEAFF.

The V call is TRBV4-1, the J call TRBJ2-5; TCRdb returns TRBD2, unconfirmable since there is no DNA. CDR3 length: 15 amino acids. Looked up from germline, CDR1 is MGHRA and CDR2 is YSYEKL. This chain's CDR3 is CASSQVGVYQETQYF.

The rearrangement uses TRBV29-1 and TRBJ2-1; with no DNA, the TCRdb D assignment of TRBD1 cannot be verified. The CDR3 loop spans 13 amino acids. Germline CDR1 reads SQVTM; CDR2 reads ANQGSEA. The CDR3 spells CSPYKGVGNEQFF.

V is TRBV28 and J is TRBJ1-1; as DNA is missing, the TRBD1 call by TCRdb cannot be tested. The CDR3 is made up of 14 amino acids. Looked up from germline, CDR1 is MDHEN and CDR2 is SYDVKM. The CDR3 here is CASSQGIRNTEAFF.

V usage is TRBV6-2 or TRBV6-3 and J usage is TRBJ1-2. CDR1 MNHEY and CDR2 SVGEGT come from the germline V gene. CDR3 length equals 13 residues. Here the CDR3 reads CASSLQVNYGYTF.

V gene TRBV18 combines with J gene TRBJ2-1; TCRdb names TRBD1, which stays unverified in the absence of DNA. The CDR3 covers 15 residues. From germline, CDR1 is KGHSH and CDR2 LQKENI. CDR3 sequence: CASSPPGTRYNEQFF.

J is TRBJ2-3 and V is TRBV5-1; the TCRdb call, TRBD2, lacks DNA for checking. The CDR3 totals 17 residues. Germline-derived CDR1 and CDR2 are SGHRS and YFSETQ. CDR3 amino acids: CASSLRSGGASLDTQYF.

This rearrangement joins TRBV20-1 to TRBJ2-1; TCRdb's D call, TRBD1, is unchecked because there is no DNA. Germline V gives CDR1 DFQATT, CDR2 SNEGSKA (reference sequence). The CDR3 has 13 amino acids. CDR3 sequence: CSAATGPWNEQFF.

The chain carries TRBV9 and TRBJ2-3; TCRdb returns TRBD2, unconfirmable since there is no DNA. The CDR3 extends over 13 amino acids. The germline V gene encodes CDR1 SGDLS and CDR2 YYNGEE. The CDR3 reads CASSVDEAGTQYF.

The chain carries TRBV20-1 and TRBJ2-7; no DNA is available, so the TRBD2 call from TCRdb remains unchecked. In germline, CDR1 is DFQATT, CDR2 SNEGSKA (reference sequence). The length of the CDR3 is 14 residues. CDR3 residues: CSARLAGVAYEQYF.

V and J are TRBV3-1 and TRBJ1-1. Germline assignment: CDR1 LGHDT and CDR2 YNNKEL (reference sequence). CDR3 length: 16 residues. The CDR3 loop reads CASSQEGSDIDTEAFF.

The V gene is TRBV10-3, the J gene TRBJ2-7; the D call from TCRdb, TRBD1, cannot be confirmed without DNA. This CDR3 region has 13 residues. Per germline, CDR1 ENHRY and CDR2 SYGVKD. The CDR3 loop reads CAISDTGSYEQYF.